Shown below are 27 T cell receptor beta chains from a single sample sequenced in a study of Ad26.COV2.S vaccination and SARS-CoV-2 variants. Treatment defined: some 20 received Ad26.COV2.S at low or high dose, single or two shots; about 5 received placebo; per-sample allocation not given. On day 63 after the first injection, vaccine and placebo recipients gave samples. Data came from immunoSEQ multiplex PCR; TCRdb stores just in-frame clones and leaves some out. The table lists roughly 300,000 clones, roughly 89% of them singletons, with approximately 4.5% in the top ten. The sequencing here drew on peripheral blood, taken in a trial of Ad26.COV2.S vaccine versus placebo. These receptors came from a person aged 18-65 years who received the Ad26.COV2.S COVID-19 vaccine or a placebo.

The chain links TRBV27 to TRBJ1-1; 7 nucleotides agree with TRBD1. The CDR3 is 15 residues long. Germline loops: CDR1 MNHEY, CDR2 SMNVEV (reference sequence). With V trimmed by 2 bases and J by 5 bases, 8 bases remained unmatched. The CDR3 loop is CASSLVGGLRTEAFF. CDR3 sequence (DNA): TGTGCCAGCAGTTTAGTAGGGGGCTTAAGGACTGAAGCTTTCTTT.

Only a few counts were recorded for this clone. J is TRBJ1-1 and V is TRBV19; TRBD1 matches at 10 bases. Losses at the gene ends were 4 bases for V and 1 base for J; bases not matched to a gene: 9. The CDR3 has 17 amino acids. Looked up from germline, CDR1 is LNHDA and CDR2 is SQIVND (reference sequence). CDR3 nucleotide sequence: TGTGCCAGTAGTACAGGACCCGGACAGGGGGGGAACACTGAAGCTTTCTTT. Protein product: CASSTGPGQGGNTEAFF.

The rearrangement links TRBV6-2 or TRBV6-3 to TRBJ1-5, with TRBD1 matching 7 bases. J was trimmed by 4 bases and V by 2 bases; bases with no gene match: 2. The CDR3 is 14 amino acids. Germline V gene lookup returns CDR1 MNHEY and CDR2 SVGEGT. The CDR3, as DNA: TGTGCCAGCAGTTACGGGACAGTTAATCAGCCCCAGCATTTT. It translates to CASSYGTVNQPQHF.

The chain carries TRBV2 and TRBJ2-5, with D perhaps TRBD1 (7 bases). The CDR3 extends over 15 amino acids. Trimming removed 5 bases at V and 5 bases at J, with 18 bases between. In germline, CDR1 is SNHLY, CDR2 FYNNEI. The CDR3 is CASSRAGGSAETQYF. CDR3 bases: TGTGCCAGCAGTAGAGCAGGGGGGAGTGCGGAGACCCAGTACTTC.

This rearrangement joins TRBV19 to TRBJ1-2; 11 bases are shared with TRBD1. Germline V gene data show CDR1 as LNHDA and CDR2 as SQIVND (reference sequence). J gave up 4 bases and V 10 bases, and 2 bases lay outside the gene matches. This CDR3 region has 12 residues. The CDR3 sequence: CATGTGGYGYTF. Here the CDR3 DNA reads TGTGCCACTGGGACAGGGGGCTATGGCTACACCTTC. The whole variable domain, filled in from reference TRBV19 and TRBJ1-2, reads DGGITQSPKYLFRKEGQNVTLSCEQNLNHDAMYWYRQDPGQGLRLIYYSQIVNDFQKGDIAEGYSVSREKKESFPLTVTSAQKNPTAFYLCATGTGGYGYTFGSGTRLTVV.

This sequence joins TRBV6-5 and TRBJ2-7, with D uncertain. V lost 7 bases and J 2 bases, leaving 15 bases between the germline ends. This CDR3 spans 14 amino acids. CDR1 and CDR2 (germline): MNHEY, SVGAGI. The CDR3: CASTPPYSAYEQYF. The CDR3 region has the DNA TGTGCCAGCACCCCCCCCTACTCGGCCTACGAGCAGTACTTC.

The V gene is TRBV6-5, the J gene TRBJ1-5, with D tentatively TRBD1 (6 bases). Trimming took off 6 bases at V and 3 bases at J, with 9 bases between the two ends. The germline V gene has CDR1 MNHEY and CDR2 SVGAGI. The CDR3 runs to 13 residues. CDR3 DNA: TGTGCCAGCAGGACAGGACTCAATCAGCCCCAGCATTTT. Protein product: CASRTGLNQPQHF.

This clone was counted a single time. This chain uses TRBV5-6 with TRBJ1-5; tentatively, D is TRBD1 (5 bases). The CDR3 is 16 residues long. The V gene's germline CDR1 is SGHDT and CDR2 YYEEEE. Trimming removed 5 bases from V and 0 bases from J, with 15 bases in between. The CDR3 loop reads CASSSGPRYSNQPQHF. CDR3 coding DNA: TGTGCCAGCAGTTCGGGACCGAGATATAGCAATCAGCCCCAGCATTTT.

The rearrangement links TRBV6-5 to TRBJ2-5, with 9 bases that match TRBD1. CDR3 length: 13 amino acids. V trimming: 6 bases; J trimming: 4 bases; junction bases outside the gene matches: 3. Germline CDR1 MNHEY, CDR2 SVGAGI. In DNA form, the CDR3 reads TGTGCCAGCAGCGGGACAGGGCGAGAGACCCAGTACTTC. Amino acids: CASSGTGRETQYF.

The chain joins TRBV18 to TRBJ1-3; D is possibly TRBD1 (5 bases). This CDR3 region has 15 residues. CDR1 and CDR2 from the germline V gene are KGHSH and LQKENI. The V gene lost 3 bases and the J gene lost 0 bases, with 9 bases spanning the gap. The CDR3 reads CASSPGAVSGNTIYF. As DNA, the CDR3 is TGTGCCAGCTCACCTGGGGCAGTCTCTGGAAACACCATATATTTT. Full variable domain (outside the CDR3, taken from reference TRBV18 and TRBJ1-3): NAGVMQNPRHLVRRRGQEARLRCSPMKGHSHVYWYRQLPEEGLKFMVYLQKENIIDESGMPKERFSAEFPKEGPSILRIQQVVRGDSAAYFCASSPGAVSGNTIYFGEGSWLTVV.

In its sample, this clone was seen once. The chain carries TRBV5-6 and TRBJ2-7; the match to TRBD1 covers 7 bases. Germline CDR1 SGHDT, CDR2 YYEEEE. Trimming cost V 3 bases and J 3 bases; bases outside gene matches: 9. The CDR3 loop spans 15 amino acids. The CDR3 spells CASSSGQSKLYEQYF. DNA of the CDR3: TGTGCCAGCAGCTCGGGACAGAGTAAACTCTACGAGCAGTACTTC.

CDR3 bases: TGTGCCAGCAGCTTAGAGGACAGATCTGAAGCTTTCTTT. Residues: CASSLEDRSEAFF. V gene TRBV7-9 combines with J gene TRBJ1-1; maybe TRBD1 (6 bases). Per germline, CDR1 SEHNR and CDR2 FQNEAQ (reference sequence). This CDR3 is built from 13 residues. Between the trimmed V and J ends, which lost 1 base and 6 bases, there was a span of 9 bases. Supplemented by reference TRBV7-9 and TRBJ1-1, the full variable domain reads DTGVSQNPRHKITKRGQNVTFRCDPISEHNRLYWYRQTLGQGPEFLTYFQNEAQLEKSRLLSDRFSAERPKGSFSTLEIQRTEQGDSAMYLCASSLEDRSEAFFGQGTRLTVV.

This clone was seen just once. J is TRBJ2-7 and V is TRBV20-1; 9 bases map to TRBD2. The CDR3 contains 13 residues. J lost 5 bases, V lost 3 bases, and 5 bases had no gene match. Germline CDR1 reads DFQATT; CDR2 reads SNEGSKA (reference sequence). CDR3 in DNA: TGCAGTGCTAGTCCAGGGACTAGCCACGAGCAGTACTTC. It codes for CSASPGTSHEQYF.

This clone has only one observation. The CDR3 nucleotides are TGCGCCAGCAGTCAATCACCCCCGCCTAGGACAGGGGGAACTGAAGCTTTCTTT. It codes for CASSQSPPPRTGGTEAFF. This rearrangement joins TRBV23-1 to TRBJ1-1; TRBD1 agrees at 10 bases. TRBV23-1 is classed as an ORF, of uncertain function. This CDR3 spans 18 amino acids. V was pared by 0 bases and J by 5 bases, with 12 bases of the junction left unmatched.

The chain uses TRBV19 and TRBJ1-4; D ambiguous. Germline values: CDR1 LNHDA, CDR2 SQIVND (reference sequence). The CDR3 extends over 15 amino acids. The V end lost 5 bases, the J end lost 4 bases, and 14 bases lay between the germline ends. CDR3 region: CASSAKENINEKLFF. The CDR3, as DNA: TGTGCCAGTAGTGCTAAGGAGAACATTAATGAAAAACTGTTTTTT. Full variable domain (remainder filled in from reference TRBV19 and TRBJ1-4): DGGITQSPKYLFRKEGQNVTLSCEQNLNHDAMYWYRQDPGQGLRLIYYSQIVNDFQKGDIAEGYSVSREKKESFPLTVTSAQKNPTAFYLCASSAKENINEKLFFGSGTQLSVL.

The J gene is TRBJ1-1, the V gene TRBV3-1 (or the pseudogene TRBV3-2); D is undetermined. From germline, CDR1 is LGHDT and CDR2 YNNKEL (reference sequence). V lost 1 base and J 4 bases, leaving 13 bases between the germline ends. The CDR3 is 15 amino acids. This chain's CDR3 is CASSQAYKGGTEAFF. As DNA, the CDR3 is TGTGCCAGCAGCCAAGCGTATAAGGGAGGCACTGAAGCTTTCTTT.

Concerning this clone itself: Other DNA sequences of this sample code for an identical CDR3. The chain is built from TRBV3-1 (or the pseudogene TRBV3-2) and TRBJ1-1; D not certain. Germline V gene data show CDR1 as LGHDT and CDR2 as YNNKEL (reference sequence). This CDR3 contains 13 residues. V lost 3 bases and J lost 0, with 5 bases in between. The CDR3 loop reads CASSQVMNTEAFF. The CDR3 nucleotides are TGTGCCAGCAGCCAGGTCATGAACACTGAAGCTTTCTTT.

This CDR3 is CASSLRPGEKLFF. As DNA, the CDR3 is TGTGCCAGCAGCCTCCGACCTGGTGAAAAACTGTTTTTT. The chain uses TRBV11-2 and TRBJ1-4, with D unclear. The ends were cut back, 5 bases at V and 7 bases at J, with 11 bases in the middle. Germline V gives CDR1 SGHAT, CDR2 FQNNGV. The CDR3 sequence is 13 residues long. The variable domain in full, completed from reference TRBV11-2 and TRBJ1-4, reads EAGVAQSPRYKIIEKRQSVAFWCNPISGHATLYWYQQILGQGPKLLIQFQNNGVVDDSQLPKDRFSAERLKGVDSTLKIQPAKLEDSAVYLCASSLRPGEKLFFGSGTQLSVL.

The chain uses TRBV3-1 (or the pseudogene TRBV3-2) and TRBJ1-6; TRBD1 agrees at 9 bases. The CDR3 extends over 17 amino acids. The germline gives CDR1 LGHDT, CDR2 YNNKEL (reference sequence). V was clipped by 2 bases and J by 4 bases; unmatched bases: 6. The CDR3 DNA is TGTGCCAGCAGCCAAAATACCGGGACAGGGTATAATTCACCCCTCCACTTT. It translates to CASSQNTGTGYNSPLHF.

A word on this clone: Other DNA sequences of this sample code for an identical CDR3. V is TRBV2 and J is TRBJ1-5; 7 nucleotides line up with TRBD1. CDR1 SNHLY and CDR2 FYNNEI come from the germline V gene. The J segment lost 2 bases and the V segment lost 5 bases, leaving 3 bases of the junction unmatched. This CDR3 spans 14 amino acids. This CDR3 reads CASSRQGGNQPQHF. Written as DNA, the CDR3 is TGTGCCAGCAGTAGACAGGGAGGCAATCAGCCCCAGCATTTT.

The rearrangement uses TRBV9 and TRBJ2-3; unclear D gene. The CDR3 spans 12 residues. V lost 3 bases and J 8 bases, leaving 10 bases between the germline ends. Germline V gene lookup returns CDR1 SGDLS and CDR2 YYNGEE. The CDR3 here is CASSDPRRTQYF. DNA of the CDR3: TGTGCCAGCAGCGACCCTCGGCGTACGCAGTATTTT.

The V gene is TRBV2, the J gene TRBJ2-1, with 7 bases that match TRBD2. J lost 8 bases, V lost 5 bases, and 12 bases had no gene match. This CDR3 spans 15 amino acids. CDR1 is SNHLY, CDR2 FYNNEI, per germline. CDR3 DNA sequence: TGTGCCAGCAGTCCCGGACTAGTAAAGGGCCATGAGCAGTTCTTC. This translates into CASSPGLVKGHEQFF. Supplemented by reference TRBV2 and TRBJ2-1, the full variable domain reads EPEVTQTPSHQVTQMGQEVILRCVPISNHLYFYWYRQILGQKVEFLVSFYNNEISEKSEIFDDQFSVERPDGSNFTLKIRSTKLEDSAMYFCASSPGLVKGHEQFFGPGTRLTVL.

The CDR3 reads CASSLFGSGALTDTQYF. DNA of the CDR3: TGTGCCAGCAGCTTATTTGGTAGCGGGGCCCTCACAGATACGCAGTATTTT. This chain joins TRBV7-8 and TRBJ2-3; 8 bases match TRBD2. The CDR3 consists of 17 residues. Germline V gives CDR1 SGHVS, CDR2 FQNEAQ. Trimming removed 2 bases from V and 2 bases from J; junction bases left unmatched: 9.

The chain carries TRBV12-3 or TRBV12-4 and TRBJ1-2; D not certain. V was clipped by 6 bases and J by 8 bases, with 16 bases between them. The CDR3 is made up of 13 amino acids. DNA of the CDR3: TGTGCCAGCAGCCCCCTGAGAACTAGGGGCTACACCTTC. It codes for CASSPLRTRGYTF.

This rearrangement joins TRBV7-2 to TRBJ1-6; no clear D gene. The CDR3 has 15 amino acids. Per germline, CDR1 SGHTA and CDR2 FQGNSA. Trimming left V 4 bases short and J 6 bases short, with 13 bases between. This CDR3 is CASSYYGSSNSPLHF. CDR3 DNA: TGTGCCAGCAGCTACTACGGGTCTTCTAATTCACCCCTCCACTTT.

This clone was found once. The chain links TRBV4-1 to TRBJ2-5; weak D call: TRBD1 (5 bases). Germline assignment: CDR1 MGHRA and CDR2 YSYEKL. The CDR3 spans 15 residues. V was cut by 6 bases and J by 4 bases, with 18 bases left in between. Here the CDR3 reads CASSPQADSRETQYF. CDR3 nucleotide sequence: TGCGCCAGCAGTCCCCAGGCCGACAGTCGAGAGACCCAGTACTTC.

The chain carries TRBV7-2 and TRBJ1-3; D is perhaps TRBD1 (5 bases). V lost 3 bases and J lost 9, with 9 bases in between. This CDR3 has 12 amino acids. CDR1 is SGHTA and CDR2 is FQGNSA in the germline V gene. In DNA, the CDR3 is TGTGCCAGCAGCTTTACACAGGCCACCATATATTTT. This translates into CASSFTQATIYF.